The TCR beta chain under discussion was sequenced for a study of T cells after yellow fever vaccination. CDR3 length: 14 residues. V was pared by 8 bases and J by 5 bases, with 15 bases between. In germline, CDR1 is MNHNS, CDR2 SASEGT. TCRdb ran MiXCR on the 5' RACE reads and lists one entry per CDR3 protein. The sample contains some 100,000 distinct CDR3 sequences, approximately 7.1% of which appear only once. This clonotype was detected many times. This receptor was taken from a man younger than 35 who received the YFV17D yellow fever vaccine. This chain joins TRBV6-1 and TRBJ2-2, with D maybe TRBD1 (5 bases). Sequenced here: CD4+ T cells sorted from PBMCs, sampled roughly 45 days after the first yellow fever vaccination. As DNA, the CDR3 is TGTGCCAGCGCCAGGGAAGCCTATACCGGGGAGCTGTTTTTT. It is translated as CASAREAYTGELFF.